The 30 T cell receptor beta chains below come from one sample, sequenced in a study of siplizumab effects on memory and regulatory T cells. Sequencing used immunoSEQ multiplex PCR; TCRdb keeps in-frame clones, though not all of them. The table records 87,000 or so clones, around 94% of them present only once. Sequenced input: non-Treg CD4+ T cells sorted from blood. These receptors all stem from a human donor in good health.

The chain is built from TRBV9 and TRBJ2-5, with 10 bases identical to TRBD1. The V and J ends lost 2 bases and 5 bases, in that order; junction bases with no gene match: 3. Germline V gene sequence: CDR1 SGDLS, CDR2 YYNGEE. This CDR3 spans 14 amino acids. The DNA for the CDR3 is TGTGCCAGCAGCGTCGGGACAGGGGACGAGACCCAGTACTTC. Translating gives CASSVGTGDETQYF.

The chain uses TRBV5-4 and TRBJ1-3; 7 nucleotides match TRBD1. From germline, CDR1 is SGHNT and CDR2 YYREEE (reference sequence). Trimming at V came to 0 bases and at J to 3 bases, leaving 6 bases not matched to a gene. The CDR3 has 16 amino acids. CDR3 protein: CASSLAEGARGNTIYF. The DNA of the CDR3 is TGTGCCAGCAGCTTGGCAGAGGGGGCGCGTGGAAACACCATATATTTT.

The chain carries TRBV5-1 and TRBJ2-1; maybe TRBD2 (6 bases). The CDR3 is 14 amino acids. V lost 3 bases and J lost 8, with 15 bases in between. Germline CDR1 reads SGHRS; CDR2 reads YFSETQ. CDR3 DNA: TGCGCCAGCAGCTGGGCGGGCGGGGCGGATGAGCAGTTCTTC. Translating gives CASSWAGGADEQFF.

This rearrangement joins TRBV2 to TRBJ1-4; maybe TRBD1 (5 bases). V was cut by 4 bases and J by 6 bases, with 9 bases left in between. The CDR3 sequence is 13 residues long. The germline gives CDR1 SNHLY, CDR2 FYNNEI. Written as DNA, the CDR3 is TGTGCCAGCAGTGGGCAGGGAGATGAAAAACTGTTTTTT. Translation gives CASSGQGDEKLFF.

The chain combines TRBV2 with TRBJ2-7; D is tentatively TRBD1 or TRBD2 (6 bases each). The CDR3 runs 15 residues. Trimming stripped 7 bases from V and 7 bases from J, with 23 bases between. Germline V lookup: CDR1 SNHLY, CDR2 FYNNEI. The CDR3 region is CASNVRQQLGGEQYF. The CDR3, as DNA: TGTGCCAGCAACGTACGACAGCAGCTAGGGGGGGAGCAGTACTTC.

The rearrangement joins TRBV7-3 to TRBJ2-3, with TRBD1 matching over 8 bases. The germline gives CDR1 SGHTA, CDR2 FQGTGA. The V and J ends lost 5 bases and 3 bases, in that order; junction bases with no gene match: 7. There are 15 residues in the CDR3. The CDR3 reads CASSPSRTGTDTQYF. Written as DNA, the CDR3 is TGTGCCAGCAGCCCCAGTAGGACAGGGACAGATACGCAGTATTTT.

In DNA form, the CDR3 reads TGTGCCAGCAGCCCATCGGGGACAGGGGGCTACAATGAGCAGTTCTTC. As protein: CASSPSGTGGYNEQFF. V and J are TRBV11-3 and TRBJ2-1; 11 bases are a match to TRBD1. Trimming took 5 bases from V and 3 from J; bases not matched to a gene: 6. Germline V CDR1 and CDR2: SGHNT, YENEEA. There are 16 residues in the CDR3.

The chain is built from TRBV6-6 and TRBJ2-7; 11 nucleotides agree with TRBD2. Trimming removed 6 bases from V and 4 bases from J; junction bases left unmatched: 8. Germline V gene sequence: CDR1 MNHNY, CDR2 SVGAGI (reference sequence). This CDR3 comprises 15 residues. The chain's CDR3 is CASSHGGTSGYEQYF. CDR3 bases: TGTGCCAGCAGCCACGGGGGGACTAGCGGATACGAGCAGTACTTC.

The chain couples TRBV19 to TRBJ2-3; 9 bases map to TRBD1. The ends lost 6 bases at V and 4 bases at J; junction bases unmatched: 11. Germline CDR1 reads LNHDA; CDR2 reads SQIVND (reference sequence). This CDR3 comprises 16 residues. CDR3 region: CASRPRGQGSSDTQYF. In DNA form, the CDR3 reads TGTGCCAGTAGGCCCCGAGGACAGGGGTCGTCAGATACGCAGTATTTT.

The chain is built from TRBV29-1 and TRBJ2-7, with 9 bases that match TRBD1. After removal of 8 bases from V and 2 bases from J, the junction contained 4 bases not matched to a gene. From germline, CDR1 is SQVTM and CDR2 ANQGSEA. The CDR3 sequence is 12 residues long. CDR3 amino acids: CSTRQGAYEQYF. The CDR3 nucleotides are TGCAGCACACGACAGGGGGCCTACGAGCAGTACTTC.

The chain employs TRBV19 and TRBJ1-5; 7 bases align to TRBD1. Trimming removed 6 bases from V and 2 bases from J; junction bases left unmatched: 7. Germline V gene lookup returns CDR1 LNHDA and CDR2 SQIVND (reference sequence). The CDR3 sequence is 15 residues long. This chain's CDR3 is CASSLTGVGNQPQHF. Here the CDR3 DNA reads TGTGCCAGTAGCCTTACAGGGGTCGGCAATCAGCCCCAGCATTTT.

CDR3: CASSPGTGADGYTF. The CDR3 coding sequence is TGTGCCAGCTCACCAGGGACAGGGGCCGACGGCTACACCTTC. The V and J genes are TRBV18 and TRBJ1-2; 10 bases line up with TRBD1. CDR1 and CDR2 from the germline V gene are KGHSH and LQKENI. Trimming at V came to 2 bases and at J to 8 bases, leaving 5 bases not matched to a gene. The CDR3 length is 14 residues.

The chain recombines TRBV18 with TRBJ1-2; D unclear. Germline assignment: CDR1 KGHSH and CDR2 LQKENI. The CDR3 totals 13 residues. V was cut by 4 bases and J by 1 base, with 7 bases left in between. The CDR3 protein is CASSQDVNYGYTF. In DNA form, the CDR3 reads TGTGCCAGCTCACAGGACGTTAACTATGGCTACACCTTC. Variable domain in full (rest from reference TRBV18 and TRBJ1-2): NAGVMQNPRHLVRRRGQEARLRCSPMKGHSHVYWYRQLPEEGLKFMVYLQKENIIDESGMPKERFSAEFPKEGPSILRIQQVVRGDSAAYFCASSQDVNYGYTFGSGTRLTVV.

In this sample, this clone turned up once. This sequence joins TRBV4-1 and TRBJ2-7; tentatively, D is TRBD1 or TRBD2 (5 bases each). Trimming stripped 4 bases from V and 0 bases from J, with 10 bases between. CDR3 length equals 14 residues. From germline, CDR1 is MGHRA and CDR2 YSYEKL. The CDR3, as DNA: TGCGCCAGCAGCCGGGGGTCTAGCTCCTACGAGCAGTACTTC. Protein sequence: CASSRGSSSYEQYF.

The V and J genes are TRBV10-3 and TRBJ2-3; no clear D gene. The CDR3 sequence is 17 residues long. The V end was cut by 0 bases, the J end by 2 bases, with 15 bases between. The germline CDR1 and CDR2 sequences are ENHRY and SYGVKD. The CDR3 DNA sequence: TGTGCCATCAGTGAGTCTACACGGGCGCGTCTCACAGATACGCAGTATTTT. Protein: CAISESTRARLTDTQYF.

V usage is TRBV10-3 and J usage is TRBJ1-1; TRBD1 is a possible D gene (6 bases). The CDR3 contains 16 residues. Between the trimmed V and J ends, which lost 4 bases and 1 base, there was a span of 16 bases. CDR1 ENHRY and CDR2 SYGVKD come from the germline V gene. CDR3 region: CAISGQVEGENTEAFF. The DNA for the CDR3 is TGTGCCATCAGTGGCCAGGTGGAGGGGGAGAACACTGAAGCTTTCTTT.

The chain employs TRBV15 and TRBJ1-2, with D unclear. From germline, CDR1 is LNHNV and CDR2 YYDKDF (reference sequence). Trimming pared 0 bases from V and 4 bases from J, leaving 6 bases between. The CDR3 loop spans 13 amino acids. The CDR3 region is CATSRDRFYGYTF. CDR3 in DNA: TGTGCCACCAGCAGAGATCGTTTCTATGGCTACACCTTC.

The rearrangement joins TRBV5-4 to TRBJ1-1, with D perhaps matching TRBD1 (5 bases). This CDR3 has 15 residues. Germline-derived CDR1 and CDR2 are SGHNT and YYREEE (reference sequence). Trimming shortened V by 5 bases and J by 1 base, and 15 bases separated the two germline ends. The CDR3 sequence is CASSVLGGWNTEAFF. The CDR3, as DNA: TGTGCCAGCAGTGTGCTGGGGGGATGGAACACTGAAGCTTTCTTT.

The V gene is TRBV5-1, the J gene TRBJ2-5; 8 nucleotides match TRBD2. Germline V gene sequence: CDR1 SGHRS, CDR2 YFSETQ. The CDR3 extends over 15 amino acids. V lost 4 bases and J lost 4; bases outside the gene matches: 9. CDR3 DNA: TGCGCCAGCAGCCCCGGGGGGGCCCTAGGAGAGACCCAGTACTTC. It codes for CASSPGGALGETQYF.

This chain joins TRBV9 and TRBJ1-2; 7 bases match TRBD1. CDR3 length: 14 amino acids. Germline V lookup: CDR1 SGDLS, CDR2 YYNGEE. J lost 4 bases, V lost 0 bases, and 3 bases had no gene match. The CDR3 sequence is CASSVGTGPYGYTF. The CDR3 DNA reads as TGTGCCAGCAGCGTAGGGACAGGACCCTATGGCTACACCTTC. Supplemented by reference TRBV9 and TRBJ1-2, the full variable domain reads DSGVTQTPKHLITATGQRVTLRCSPRSGDLSVYWYQQSLDQGLQFLIQYYNGEERAKGNILERFSAQQFPDLHSELNLSSLELGDSALYFCASSVGTGPYGYTFGSGTRLTVV.

This rearrangement joins TRBV4-1 to TRBJ2-2, with TRBD2 matching 10 bases. The junction had 10 bases not matched to a gene; V was cut back by 0 bases and J by 6 bases. Germline CDR1 MGHRA, CDR2 YSYEKL. The CDR3 totals 18 residues. CDR3 sequence: CASSQEPSGSFKAGELFF. CDR3 in DNA: TGCGCCAGCAGCCAAGAGCCTAGCGGGAGTTTTAAGGCCGGGGAGCTGTTTTTT.

This rearrangement joins TRBV7-2 to TRBJ2-1, with 7 nucleotides matching TRBD1. CDR3 length: 15 amino acids. The junction had 11 bases not matched to a gene; V was cut back by 3 bases and J by 9 bases. Looked up from germline, CDR1 is SGHTA and CDR2 is FQGNSA. The CDR3: CASSFRRTGLPEQFF. The CDR3 DNA reads as TGTGCCAGCAGCTTCCGGCGGACAGGCCTCCCTGAGCAGTTCTTC.

This chain joins TRBV4-2 and TRBJ1-4, with 11 bases identical to TRBD1. With 2 bases clipped from V and 4 bases from J, the junction kept 3 bases outside the gene matches. The CDR3 contains 16 residues. Germline V gene lookup returns CDR1 LGHNA and CDR2 YNFKEQ. The CDR3 coding sequence is TGTGCCAGCAGCCAACCGGGACAGGGGGGTAATGAAAAACTGTTTTTT. Residues: CASSQPGQGGNEKLFF.

This rearrangement joins TRBV9 to TRBJ1-5; D may be TRBD1 (5 bases). CDR3 length: 15 residues. V was clipped by 4 bases and J by 1 base, with 12 bases between them. Germline lookup yields CDR1 SGDLS and CDR2 YYNGEE. CDR3 sequence reads: CASSPGHLSNQPQHF. The DNA of the CDR3 is TGTGCCAGCAGCCCAGGACACCTGAGCAATCAGCCCCAGCATTTT.

This clone occurred once. This rearrangement joins TRBV9 to TRBJ2-1, with D perhaps TRBD2 (5 bases). The CDR3 covers 14 residues. Trimming took off 3 bases at V and 4 bases at J, with 11 bases between the two ends. The germline CDR1 and CDR2 sequences are SGDLS and YYNGEE. CDR3 DNA sequence: TGTGCCAGCAGCGGGGGAGAGGGATACAATGAGCAGTTCTTC. This translates into CASSGGEGYNEQFF.

J is TRBJ1-6 and V is TRBV6-5; no firm D call. CDR1 MNHEY and CDR2 SVGAGI come from the germline V gene. V was shortened by 0 bases and J by 5 bases, with 5 bases between the two germline ends. The CDR3 is 14 amino acids. CDR3 nucleotide sequence: TGTGCCAGCAGTTACTCGCCCAATAATTCACCCCTCCACTTT. Translating gives CASSYSPNNSPLHF.

This sequence joins TRBV6-1 and TRBJ2-3; 11 positions match TRBD2. Germline loops: CDR1 MNHNS, CDR2 SASEGT. The CDR3 has 15 residues. The ends lost 11 bases at V and 4 bases at J; junction bases unmatched: 11. CDR3 loop: CAGRTLAGVADTQYF. The DNA of the CDR3 is TGTGCCGGGCGAACACTAGCGGGAGTTGCAGATACGCAGTATTTT.

J is TRBJ2-2 and V is TRBV27, with 13 bases fitting TRBD2. There are 17 residues in the CDR3. The V segment lost 3 bases and the J segment 5 bases; nucleotides outside the gene matches: 6. CDR1 MNHEY and CDR2 SMNVEV come from the germline V gene (reference sequence). CDR3 DNA sequence: TGTGCCAGCAGTTTTCGGACTAGCGGGAGAAGTACCGGGGAGCTGTTTTTT. It encodes CASSFRTSGRSTGELFF.

The chain has TRBV6-5 and TRBJ2-1; 10 nucleotides align to TRBD2. The germline V gene has CDR1 MNHEY and CDR2 SVGAGI. The junction had 1 base not matched to a gene; V was cut back by 1 base and J by 4 bases. The CDR3 runs to 15 residues. In nucleotides, the CDR3 is TGTGCCAGCAGTTACTTGACTAGCGGGTACAATGAGCAGTTCTTC. The encoded protein is CASSYLTSGYNEQFF.

CDR3: CATSRVTSIAIGETQYF. The CDR3 bases are TGTGCCACCAGCAGAGTAACGTCAATAGCGATAGGGGAGACCCAGTACTTC. V usage is TRBV15 and J usage is TRBJ2-5, with D tentatively TRBD2 (5 bases). Germline CDR1 reads LNHNV; CDR2 reads YYDKDF (reference sequence). The V and J ends lost 1 base and 5 bases respectively, with 20 bases between them. CDR3 length: 17 residues.